This T cell receptor (beta chain) was obtained from a study of blood T cell repertoires in COVID-19. Study-wide background: Spain, Italy and the United States supplied samples that represented acute and convalescent COVID-19.

As processed by the authors: Nucleated cell counts were estimated from reference gene primer amplification. Produced via immunoSEQ multiplex PCR; TCRdb's table is partial and in-frame only. V and J calls and clone size come straight from that table; D and trimming were deduced from the DNA. The repertoire holds approximately 150,000 clones, with around four fifths as singletons. The recovered donors of Cohort 3 showed two negative PCRs, clearance, or symptom resolution. V lost 6 bases, J lost 1 base, and 4 bases stayed unmatched. The CDR3 consists of 13 residues. The germline V gene has CDR1 SQVTM and CDR2 ANQGSEA.

The rearrangement links TRBV29-1 to TRBJ1-1; TRBD1 matches 8 bases. The sample was PBMCs or T cells enriched from blood (not recorded which). The sequence was collected from a woman aged 50 to 60 who had recovered from COVID-19. The CDR3 bases are TGCAGCGTGACAGGGGTTCCGAACACTGAAGCTTTCTTT. Translated: CSVTGVPNTEAFF.